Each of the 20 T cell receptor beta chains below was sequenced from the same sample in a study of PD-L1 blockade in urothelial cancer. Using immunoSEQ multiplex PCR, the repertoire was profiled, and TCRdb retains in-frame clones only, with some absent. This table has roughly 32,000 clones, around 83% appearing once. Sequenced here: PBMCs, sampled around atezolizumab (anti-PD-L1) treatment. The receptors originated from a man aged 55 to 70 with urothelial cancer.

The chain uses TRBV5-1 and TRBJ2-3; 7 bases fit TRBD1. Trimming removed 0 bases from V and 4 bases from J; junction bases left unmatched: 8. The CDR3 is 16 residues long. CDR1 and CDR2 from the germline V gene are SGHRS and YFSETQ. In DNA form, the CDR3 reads TGCGCCAGCAGCTTGGGTTGGCAGGGGGTTCCAGATACGCAGTATTTT. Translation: CASSLGWQGVPDTQYF.

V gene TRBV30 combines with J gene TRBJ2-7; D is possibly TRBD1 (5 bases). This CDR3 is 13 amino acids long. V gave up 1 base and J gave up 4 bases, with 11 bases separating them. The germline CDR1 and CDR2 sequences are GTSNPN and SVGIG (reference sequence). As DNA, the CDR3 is TGTGCCTGGAGTGGGCAGGGTTTATACGAGCAGTACTTC. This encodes CAWSGQGLYEQYF.

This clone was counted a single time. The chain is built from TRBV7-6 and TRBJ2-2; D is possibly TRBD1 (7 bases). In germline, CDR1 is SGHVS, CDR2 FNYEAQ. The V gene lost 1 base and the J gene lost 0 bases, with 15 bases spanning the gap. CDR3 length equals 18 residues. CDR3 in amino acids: CASSLVMAGGTNTGELFF. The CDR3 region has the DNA TGTGCCAGCAGCTTAGTCATGGCAGGGGGGACGAACACCGGGGAGCTGTTTTTT.

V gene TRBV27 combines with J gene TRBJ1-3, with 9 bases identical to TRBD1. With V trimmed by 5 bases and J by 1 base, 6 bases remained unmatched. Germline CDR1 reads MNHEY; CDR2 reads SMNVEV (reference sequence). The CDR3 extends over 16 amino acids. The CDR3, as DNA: TGTGCCAGCAGTCCCGGACAGGGGATGTCTGGAAACACCATATATTTT. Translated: CASSPGQGMSGNTIYF.

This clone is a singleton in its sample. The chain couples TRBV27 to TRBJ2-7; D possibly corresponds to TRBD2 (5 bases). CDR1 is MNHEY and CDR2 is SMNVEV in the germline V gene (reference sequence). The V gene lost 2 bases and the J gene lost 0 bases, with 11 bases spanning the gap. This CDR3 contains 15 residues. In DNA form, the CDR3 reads TGTGCCAGCAGTTTAATCCCGGGGAACTCCTACGAGCAGTACTTC. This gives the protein CASSLIPGNSYEQYF.

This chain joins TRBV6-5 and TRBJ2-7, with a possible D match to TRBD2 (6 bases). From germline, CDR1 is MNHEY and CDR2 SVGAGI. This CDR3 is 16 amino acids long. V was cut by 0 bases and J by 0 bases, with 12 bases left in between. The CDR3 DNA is TGTGCCAGCAGTTACTCGCGACGGGAGAGCTCCTACGAGCAGTACTTC. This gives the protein CASSYSRRESSYEQYF.

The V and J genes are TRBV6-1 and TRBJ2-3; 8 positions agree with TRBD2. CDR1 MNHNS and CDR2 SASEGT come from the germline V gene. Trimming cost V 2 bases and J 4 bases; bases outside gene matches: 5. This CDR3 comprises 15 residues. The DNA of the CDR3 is TGTGCCAGCAGTGAAACGGGGGGGGGCCCAGATACGCAGTATTTT. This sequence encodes CASSETGGGPDTQYF.

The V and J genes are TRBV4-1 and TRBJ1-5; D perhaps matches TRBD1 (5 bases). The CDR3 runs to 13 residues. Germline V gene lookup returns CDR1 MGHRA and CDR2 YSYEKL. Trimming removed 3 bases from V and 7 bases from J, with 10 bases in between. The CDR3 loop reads CASSQEGAQPQHF. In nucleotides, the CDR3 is TGCGCCAGCAGCCAGGAAGGGGCGCAGCCCCAGCATTTT.

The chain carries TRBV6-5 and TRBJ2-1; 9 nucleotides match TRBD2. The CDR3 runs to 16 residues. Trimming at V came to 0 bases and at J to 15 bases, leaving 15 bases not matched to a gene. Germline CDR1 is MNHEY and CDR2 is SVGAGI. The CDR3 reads CASSYSSKGAGGLLFF. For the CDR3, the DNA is TGTGCCAGCAGTTACTCGAGTAAGGGAGCGGGAGGCCTTTTGTTCTTC.

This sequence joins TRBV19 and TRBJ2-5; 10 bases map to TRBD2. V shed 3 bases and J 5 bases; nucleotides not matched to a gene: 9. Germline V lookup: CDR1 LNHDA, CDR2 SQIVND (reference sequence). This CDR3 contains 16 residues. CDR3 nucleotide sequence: TGTGCCAGTAGTATGTGGGCTAGCGGGGGTTCGGAGACCCAGTACTTC. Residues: CASSMWASGGSETQYF.

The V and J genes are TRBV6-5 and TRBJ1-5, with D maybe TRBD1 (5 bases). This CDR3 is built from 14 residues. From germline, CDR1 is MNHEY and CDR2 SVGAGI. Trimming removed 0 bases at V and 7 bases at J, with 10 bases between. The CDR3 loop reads CASSYSSGNQPQHF. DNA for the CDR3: TGTGCCAGCAGTTACTCATCAGGGAACCAGCCCCAGCATTTT.

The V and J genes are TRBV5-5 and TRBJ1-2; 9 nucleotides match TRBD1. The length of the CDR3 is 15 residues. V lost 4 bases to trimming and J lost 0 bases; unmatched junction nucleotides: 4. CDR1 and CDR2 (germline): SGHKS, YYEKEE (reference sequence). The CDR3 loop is CASSPRQGANYGYTF. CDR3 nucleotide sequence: TGTGCCAGCAGCCCGCGACAGGGGGCTAACTATGGCTACACCTTC.

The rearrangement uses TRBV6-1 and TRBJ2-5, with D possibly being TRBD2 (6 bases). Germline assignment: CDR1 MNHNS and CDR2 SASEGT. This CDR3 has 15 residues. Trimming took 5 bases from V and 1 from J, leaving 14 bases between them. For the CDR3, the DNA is TGTGCCAGCAGTTCTTGGGTCGGGGGCCAAGAGACCCAGTACTTC. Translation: CASSSWVGGQETQYF.

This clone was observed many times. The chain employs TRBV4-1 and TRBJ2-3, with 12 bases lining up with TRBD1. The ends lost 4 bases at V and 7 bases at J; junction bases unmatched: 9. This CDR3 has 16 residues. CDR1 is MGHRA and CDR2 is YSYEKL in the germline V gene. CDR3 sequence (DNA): TGCGCCAGCAGCCTAGGGGGGACAGGGGGCTCTAATACGCAGTATTTT. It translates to CASSLGGTGGSNTQYF.

CDR3 nucleotide sequence: TGTGCCAGTAGTACGCCATGGGGGGGGTTCAGTGAAGCTTTCTTT. It is translated as CASSTPWGGFSEAFF. The chain couples TRBV19 to TRBJ1-1, with D maybe TRBD1 (5 bases). Trimming took off 4 bases at V and 7 bases at J, with 19 bases between the two ends. The CDR3 extends over 15 amino acids. From germline, CDR1 is LNHDA and CDR2 SQIVND (reference sequence).

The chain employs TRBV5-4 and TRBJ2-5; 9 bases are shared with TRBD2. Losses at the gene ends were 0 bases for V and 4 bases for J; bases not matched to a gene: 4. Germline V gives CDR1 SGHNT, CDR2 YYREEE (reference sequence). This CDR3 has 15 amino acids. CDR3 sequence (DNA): TGTGCCAGCAGCTTGGGGGGGACTAGCCTAGAGACCCAGTACTTC. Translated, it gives CASSLGGTSLETQYF.

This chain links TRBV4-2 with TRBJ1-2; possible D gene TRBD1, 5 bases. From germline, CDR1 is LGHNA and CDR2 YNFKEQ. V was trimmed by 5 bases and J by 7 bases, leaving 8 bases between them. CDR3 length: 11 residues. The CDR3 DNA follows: TGTGCCAGCAGCTTGGGGGGTGGCTACACCTTC. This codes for CASSLGGGYTF.

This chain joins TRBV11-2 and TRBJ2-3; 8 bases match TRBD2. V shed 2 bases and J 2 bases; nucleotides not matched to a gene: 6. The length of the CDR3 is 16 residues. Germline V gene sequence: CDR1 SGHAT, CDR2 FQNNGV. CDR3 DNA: TGTGCCAGCAGCTTAACTCTAGCGGGCCTCACAGATACGCAGTATTTT. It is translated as CASSLTLAGLTDTQYF.

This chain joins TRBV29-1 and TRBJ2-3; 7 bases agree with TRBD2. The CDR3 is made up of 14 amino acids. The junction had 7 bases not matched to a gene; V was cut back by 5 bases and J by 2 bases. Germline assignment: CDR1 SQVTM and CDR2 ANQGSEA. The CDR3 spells CSVSAGVNTDTQYF. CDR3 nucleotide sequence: TGCAGCGTTAGTGCGGGAGTGAACACAGATACGCAGTATTTT.

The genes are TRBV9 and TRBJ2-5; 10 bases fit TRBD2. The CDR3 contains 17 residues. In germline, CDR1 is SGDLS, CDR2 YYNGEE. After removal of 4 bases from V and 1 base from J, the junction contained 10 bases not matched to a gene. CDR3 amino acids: CASSPQRGGPSQETQYF. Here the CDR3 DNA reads TGTGCCAGCAGCCCCCAGCGGGGGGGCCCTTCCCAAGAGACCCAGTACTTC. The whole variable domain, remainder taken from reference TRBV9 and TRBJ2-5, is DSGVTQTPKHLITATGQRVTLRCSPRSGDLSVYWYQQSLDQGLQFLIQYYNGEERAKGNILERFSAQQFPDLHSELNLSSLELGDSALYFCASSPQRGGPSQETQYFGPGTRLLVL.